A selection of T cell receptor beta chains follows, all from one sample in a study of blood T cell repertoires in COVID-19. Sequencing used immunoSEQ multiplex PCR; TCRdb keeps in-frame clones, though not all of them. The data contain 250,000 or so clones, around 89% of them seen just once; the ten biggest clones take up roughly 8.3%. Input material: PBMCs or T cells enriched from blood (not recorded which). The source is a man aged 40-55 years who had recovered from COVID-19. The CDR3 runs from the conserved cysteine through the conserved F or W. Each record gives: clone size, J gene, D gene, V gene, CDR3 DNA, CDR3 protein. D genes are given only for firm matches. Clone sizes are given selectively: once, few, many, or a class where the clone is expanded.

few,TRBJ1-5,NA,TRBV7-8,TGTGCCAGCAGCTTGGGTCCCGCGGGGGGAGGCAATCAGCCCCAGCATTTT,CASSLGPAGGGNQPQHF
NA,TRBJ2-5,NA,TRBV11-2,TGTGCCAGCAGCTTAGGGGTAGCGGCTCGACAAGAGACCCAGTACTTC,CASSLGVAARQETQYF
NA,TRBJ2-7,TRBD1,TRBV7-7,TGTGCCAGCAGCCTCGGAGGACAGGGGTACGAGCAGTACTTC,CASSLGGQGYEQYF
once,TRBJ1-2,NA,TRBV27,TGTGCCAGCAGTTTTACTCTTAATCCATCTTATGGCTACACCTTC,CASSFTLNPSYGYTF
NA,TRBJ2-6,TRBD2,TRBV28,TGTGCCAGCAGAATAGCGGGAGCTTTCTCTGGGGCCAACGTCCTGACTTTC,CASRIAGAFSGANVLTF
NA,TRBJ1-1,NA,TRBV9,TGTGCCAGCACCGCCGACGGGGTGAACACTGAAGCTTTCTTT,CASTADGVNTEAFF
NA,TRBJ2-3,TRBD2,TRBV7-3,TGTGCCAGCAGCTTAGGCGGACTAGCAGGTAGCACAGATACGCAGTATTTT,CASSLGGLAGSTDTQYF
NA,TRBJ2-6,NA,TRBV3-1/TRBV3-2,TGTGCCAGCAGACCCGGGACGGGAGTTTCCTCTGGGGCCAACGTCCTGACTTTC,CASRPGTGVSSGANVLTF
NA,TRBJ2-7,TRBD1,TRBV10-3,TGTGCCATCAGTGGCGCTTCGCGGGACAGGGGACCCTACGAGCAGTACTTC,CAISGASRDRGPYEQYF
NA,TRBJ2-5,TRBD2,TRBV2,TGTGCCAGCAGGCGCCTAGCGGTAGAGACCCAGTACTTC,CASRRLAVETQYF
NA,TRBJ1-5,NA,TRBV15,TGTGCCACCAGCAGAGGTCATACAGGGACTAGCAATCAGCCCCAGCATTTT,CATSRGHTGTSNQPQHF
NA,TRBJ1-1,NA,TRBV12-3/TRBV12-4,TGTGCCAGCAGTTGGGGCCCAAGGACTGAAGCTTTCTTT,CASSWGPRTEAFF
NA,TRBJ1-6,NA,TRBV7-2,TGTGCCAGCAGCTTGGCAGGGCCACCGAATTCACCCCTCCACTTT,CASSLAGPPNSPLHF
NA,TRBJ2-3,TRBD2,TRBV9,TGTGCCAGCAGCGTAGGAGCGGGGGCAGATACGCAGTATTTT,CASSVGAGADTQYF
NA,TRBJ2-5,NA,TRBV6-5,TGTGCCATCCGCGACATGAAGGAGACCCAGTACTTC,CAIRDMKETQYF
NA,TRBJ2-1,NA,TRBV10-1,TGCGCCAAAGGCGGGACTTCAGCAAACAAGAGTCGAGGGCTGGGACCACTTTACAATGAGCAGTTCTTC,CAKGGTSANKSRGLGPLYNEQFF
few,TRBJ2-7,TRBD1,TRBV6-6,TGTGCCAGCAGTAAGGGACAGTTGCAGCAGTACTTC,CASSKGQLQQYF
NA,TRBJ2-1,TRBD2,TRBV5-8,TGTGCCAGCAAGGGACTAGCGGGACCCGAGCAGTTCTTC,CASKGLAGPEQFF
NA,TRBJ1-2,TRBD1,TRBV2,TGTGCCAGAATCAACCGGGACAGGGGGGACTATGGCTACACCTTC,CARINRDRGDYGYTF
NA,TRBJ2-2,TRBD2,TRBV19,TGTGCCAGTAGTATCCCATCCTTCGGACTAGCGAAAAGGGGCGGGGAGCTGTTTTTT,CASSIPSFGLAKRGGELFF
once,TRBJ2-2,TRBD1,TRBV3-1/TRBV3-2,TGTGCCAGCAGCTCCTCCATCCGACAGGGCCCGAACACCGGGGAGCTGTTTTTT,CASSSSIRQGPNTGELFF
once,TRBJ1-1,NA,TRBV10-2,TGCGCCAGCAGGCGGGGGGACACTGAAGCTTTCTTT,CASRRGDTEAFF
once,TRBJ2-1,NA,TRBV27,TGTGCCAGCAGTTTATCCGGGGGCAATGAGCAGTTCTTC,CASSLSGGNEQFF
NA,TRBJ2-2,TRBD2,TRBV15,TGTGCCACCAGGAGAGCGGGGATTGCCGGGGAGCTGTTTTTT,CATRRAGIAGELFF
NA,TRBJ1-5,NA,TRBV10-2,TGCGCCAGCAGTAGGGCAGGGTACTTCTATCAGCCCCAGCATTTT,CASSRAGYFYQPQHF
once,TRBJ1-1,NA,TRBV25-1,TGTGCCAGCGGACGTCCGGAGACCGGGGCTGAAGCTTTCTTT,CASGRPETGAEAFF
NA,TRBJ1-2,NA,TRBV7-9,TGTGCCAGCGAACCGGGACACAGAAACTATGGCTACACCTTC,CASEPGHRNYGYTF
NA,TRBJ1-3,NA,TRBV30,TGTGCCTGGAGTGCCAGAAACACCATATATTTT,CAWSARNTIYF
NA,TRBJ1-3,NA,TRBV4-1,TGCGCCAGCAGCCAAGTTGGGGGCACTGGAAACACCATATATTTT,CASSQVGGTGNTIYF
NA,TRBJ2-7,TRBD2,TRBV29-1,TGCAGCGCCCGGGACAGACGATACCCTACTAGCGGGAGTTCTATATCCTACGAGCAGTACTTC,CSARDRRYPTSGSSISYEQYF
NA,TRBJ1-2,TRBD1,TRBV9,TGTGCCAGCAGCGTCAAGCCAGGGGGCAATGGCTACACCTTC,CASSVKPGGNGYTF
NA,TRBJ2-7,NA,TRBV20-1,TGCAGTGCTAGTCATACTCGATCCTACGAGCAGTACTTC,CSASHTRSYEQYF
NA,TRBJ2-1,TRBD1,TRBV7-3,TGTGCCAGCAGCTTATCCAGGGACAGGGGTCACAATGAGCAGTTCTTC,CASSLSRDRGHNEQFF
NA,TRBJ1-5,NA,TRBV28,TGTGCCAGCAGTTTAGGGGTTACAGGTAGGCAGCCCCAGCATTTT,CASSLGVTGRQPQHF
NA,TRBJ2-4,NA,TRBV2,TGTGCCAGCAGCGAAAACATTCAGTACTTC,CASSENIQYF
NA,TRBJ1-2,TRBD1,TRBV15,TGTGCCACCAGCACGACAGGGGGCGCCAACTATGGCTACACCTTC,CATSTTGGANYGYTF
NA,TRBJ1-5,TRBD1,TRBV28,TGTGCCAGCAGTACCCGACAGGGCGCTCAGCCCCAGCATTTT,CASSTRQGAQPQHF
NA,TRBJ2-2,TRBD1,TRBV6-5,TGTGCCAGCAGAAAGGGACAGGGAATCACCGGGGAGCTGTTTTTT,CASRKGQGITGELFF
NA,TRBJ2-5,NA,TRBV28,TGTGCCAGCAGTTCGGCAGGGCAAGAGACCCAGTACTTC,CASSSAGQETQYF